This T cell receptor (beta chain) was observed in a study of T cell changes during pregnancy in multiple sclerosis. The V end lost 1 base, the J end lost 6 bases, and 8 bases lay between the germline ends. CDR3 length: 13 amino acids. Looked up from germline, CDR1 is SGDLS and CDR2 is YYNGEE. Sequencing used immunoSEQ multiplex PCR; TCRdb keeps in-frame clones, though not all of them. The data show just over 50,000 clones, 85% to 95% seen once. The receptor comes from a female donor with multiple sclerosis, enrolled in a pregnancy study. Here the sequenced sample was CD4+ T cells from peripheral blood mononuclear cells, taken in the second trimester of pregnancy. The chain employs TRBV9 and TRBJ2-1, with a possible D match to TRBD1 (5 bases). DNA of the CDR3: TGTGCCAGCAGCGTACCAGGGTTCAATGAGCAGTTCTTC. Its protein product is CASSVPGFNEQFF.